This T cell receptor (beta chain) was recorded in a study of T cells after yellow fever vaccination. The ends were cut back, 1 base at V and 10 bases at J, with 8 bases in the middle. CDR3 length: 11 amino acids. Per germline, CDR1 GTSNPN and CDR2 SVGIG (reference sequence). Whole-study results and caveats: The study re-detected most primary-vaccination clones after the booster (96% CD4, roughly 85% CD8). Relatively few clonotypes were ones that appeared in both CD4 and CD8 compartments.

This clonotype was seen a few times. Its antigen remains unidentified. TCRdb processed the 5' RACE reads anew with MiXCR; each CDR3 protein has one entry. The data show 300,000 to 400,000 distinct CDR3 sequences, with around 13% seen just once and about 3% held by the top ten. This receptor was identified in a man between 18 and 35 years old who received the YFV17D yellow fever vaccine. The gene calls are TRBV30 and TRBJ2-1, with D unresolved. Sequences were derived from CD4+ T cells sorted from PBMCs, sampled 15 days after the yellow fever booster vaccination. CDR3 region: CAWSGGREQFF. CDR3 sequence (DNA): TGTGCCTGGAGTGGGGGAAGAGAGCAGTTCTTC.